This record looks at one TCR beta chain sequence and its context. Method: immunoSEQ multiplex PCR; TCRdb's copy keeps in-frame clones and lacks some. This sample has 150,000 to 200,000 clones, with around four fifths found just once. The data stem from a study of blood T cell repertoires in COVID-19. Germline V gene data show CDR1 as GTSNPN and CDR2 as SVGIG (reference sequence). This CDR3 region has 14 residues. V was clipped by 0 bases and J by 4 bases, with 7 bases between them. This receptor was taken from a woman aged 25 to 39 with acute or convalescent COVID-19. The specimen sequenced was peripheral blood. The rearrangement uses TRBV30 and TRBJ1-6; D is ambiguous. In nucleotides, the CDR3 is TGTGCCTGGAGTGTGGGCCGATATAATTCACCCCTCCACTTT. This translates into CAWSVGRYNSPLHF. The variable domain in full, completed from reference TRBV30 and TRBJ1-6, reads SQTIHQWPATLVQPVGSPLSLECTVEGTSNPNLYWYRQAAGRGLQLLFYSVGIGQISSEVPQNLSASRPQDRQFILSSKKLLLSDSGFYLCAWSVGRYNSPLHFGNGTRLTVT.